This record looks at one TCR beta chain sequence and its context. This specimen comes from a study of blood T cell repertoires in COVID-19. About the study: From the United States, Italy and Spain came samples of acute and convalescent COVID-19. T cells, B-cell-depleted T cells, or PBMCs provided the cDNA or gDNA that served as material.

This CDR3 is built from 16 residues. The V gene lost 4 bases and the J gene lost 6 bases, with 16 bases spanning the gap. The germline V gene has CDR1 LGHDT and CDR2 YNNKEL (reference sequence). Here immunoSEQ multiplex PCR was the method, and the copy in TCRdb shows in-frame clones only, minus some. Altogether about 190,000 clones are present, approximately 84% being singletons, with the ten largest covering more than 2.5%. Donors were grouped by their self-reported clinical history. This chain links TRBV3-1 (or the pseudogene TRBV3-2) with TRBJ1-6, with D perhaps matching TRBD1 (6 bases). The sample taken for sequencing was PBMCs or T cells enriched from blood (not recorded which). The TCR sequence derives from a young woman who had recovered from COVID-19. DNA of the CDR3: TGTGCCAGCAGCCGCCTCCCAGGGGCCTCTAATTCACCCCTCCACTTT. Translated: CASSRLPGASNSPLHF.